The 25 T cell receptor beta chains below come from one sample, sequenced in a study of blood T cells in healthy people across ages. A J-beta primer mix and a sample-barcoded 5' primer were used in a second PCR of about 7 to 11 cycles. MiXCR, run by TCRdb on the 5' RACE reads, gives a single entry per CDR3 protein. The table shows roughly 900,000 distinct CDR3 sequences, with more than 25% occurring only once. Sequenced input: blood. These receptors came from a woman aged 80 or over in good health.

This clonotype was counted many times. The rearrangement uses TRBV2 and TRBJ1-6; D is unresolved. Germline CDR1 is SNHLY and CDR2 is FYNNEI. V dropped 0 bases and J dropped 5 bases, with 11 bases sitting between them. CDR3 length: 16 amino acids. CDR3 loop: CASSEAQVRDNSPLHF. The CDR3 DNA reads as TGTGCCAGCAGTGAAGCGCAGGTTCGGGATAATTCACCCCTCCACTTT.

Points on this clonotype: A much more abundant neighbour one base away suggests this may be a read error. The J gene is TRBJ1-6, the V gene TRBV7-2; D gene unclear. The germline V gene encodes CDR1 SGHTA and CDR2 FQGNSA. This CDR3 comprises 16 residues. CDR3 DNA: TGTGCCAGCAGCTTAGGGTGGAGCTCCTATAATTCACCCCACCACTTT. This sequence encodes CASSLGWSSYNSPHHF.

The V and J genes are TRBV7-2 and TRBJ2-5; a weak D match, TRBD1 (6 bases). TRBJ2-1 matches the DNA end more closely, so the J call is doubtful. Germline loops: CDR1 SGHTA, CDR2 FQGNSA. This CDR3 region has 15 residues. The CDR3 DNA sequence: TGTGCCAGCAGCCCAGGGACATGGTTTCTCGAGACCCAGTTCTTC. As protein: CASSPGTWFLETQFF.

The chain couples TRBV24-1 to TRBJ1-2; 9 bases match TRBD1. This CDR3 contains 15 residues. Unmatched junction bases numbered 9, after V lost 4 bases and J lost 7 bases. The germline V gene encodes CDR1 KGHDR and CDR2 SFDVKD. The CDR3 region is CATSESGTGTLGYTF. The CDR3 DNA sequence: TGTGCCACCAGTGAGTCCGGGACAGGGACTCTTGGCTACACCTTC.

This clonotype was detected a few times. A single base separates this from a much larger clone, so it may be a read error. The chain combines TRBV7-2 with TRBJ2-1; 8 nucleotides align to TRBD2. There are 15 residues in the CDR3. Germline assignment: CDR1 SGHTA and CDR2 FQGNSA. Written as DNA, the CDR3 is TGTGCCGGCAGCTCCACTAGCGGTACCTACAATGAGCAGTTCTTC. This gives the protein CAGSSTSGTYNEQFF.

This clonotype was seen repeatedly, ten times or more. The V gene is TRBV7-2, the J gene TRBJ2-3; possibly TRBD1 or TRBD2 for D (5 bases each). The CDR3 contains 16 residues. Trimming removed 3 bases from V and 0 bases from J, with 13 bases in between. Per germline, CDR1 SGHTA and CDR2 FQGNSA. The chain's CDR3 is CASSFSVGPSTDTQYF. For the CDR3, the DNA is TGTGCCAGCAGCTTCTCGGTGGGACCTAGCACAGATACGCAGTATTTT.

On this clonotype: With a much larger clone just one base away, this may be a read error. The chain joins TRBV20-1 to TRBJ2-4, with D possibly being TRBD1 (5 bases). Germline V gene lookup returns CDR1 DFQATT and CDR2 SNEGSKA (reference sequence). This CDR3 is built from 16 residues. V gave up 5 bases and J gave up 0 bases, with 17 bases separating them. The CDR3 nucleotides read TGCAGTGCTGACAAGGGGCGCACTCTAGCCAAAAACATTCAGTACTTC. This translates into CSADKGRTLAKNIQYF.

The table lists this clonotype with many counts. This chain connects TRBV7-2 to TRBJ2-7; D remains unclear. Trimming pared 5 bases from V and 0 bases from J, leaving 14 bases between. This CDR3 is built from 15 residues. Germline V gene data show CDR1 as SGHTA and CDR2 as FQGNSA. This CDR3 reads CASSPYSTSSYEQYF. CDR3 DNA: TGTGCCAGCAGCCCTTACAGCACAAGCTCCTACGAGCAGTACTTC.

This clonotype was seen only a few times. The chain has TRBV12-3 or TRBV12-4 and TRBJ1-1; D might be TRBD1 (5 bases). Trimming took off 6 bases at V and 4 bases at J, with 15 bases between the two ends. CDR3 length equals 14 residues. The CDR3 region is CASRPGRVGTEAFF. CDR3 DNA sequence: TGTGCCAGCAGGCCAGGGAGGGTGGGCACTGAAGCTTTCTTT.

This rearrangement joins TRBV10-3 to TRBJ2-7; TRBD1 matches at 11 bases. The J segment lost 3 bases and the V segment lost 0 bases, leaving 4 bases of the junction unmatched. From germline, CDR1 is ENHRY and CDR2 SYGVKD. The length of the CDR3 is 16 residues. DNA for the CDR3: TGTGCCATCAGTGAGTCAGGGACAGGGGGTGACTACGAGCAGTACTTC. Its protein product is CAISESGTGGDYEQYF.

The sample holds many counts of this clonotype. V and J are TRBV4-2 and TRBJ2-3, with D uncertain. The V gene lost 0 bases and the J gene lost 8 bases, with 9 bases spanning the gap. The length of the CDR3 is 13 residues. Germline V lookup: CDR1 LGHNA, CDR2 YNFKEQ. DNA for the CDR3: TGTGCCAGCAGCCAAGATCTTTCGGGTACGCAGTATTTT. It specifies CASSQDLSGTQYF.

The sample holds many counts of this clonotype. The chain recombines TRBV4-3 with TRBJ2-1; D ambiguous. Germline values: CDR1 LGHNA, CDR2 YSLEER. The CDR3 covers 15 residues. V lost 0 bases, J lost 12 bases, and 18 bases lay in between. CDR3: CASSQDGFQRSGQFF. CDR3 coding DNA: TGCGCCAGCAGCCAAGATGGGTTCCAGCGCTCCGGGCAGTTCTTC.

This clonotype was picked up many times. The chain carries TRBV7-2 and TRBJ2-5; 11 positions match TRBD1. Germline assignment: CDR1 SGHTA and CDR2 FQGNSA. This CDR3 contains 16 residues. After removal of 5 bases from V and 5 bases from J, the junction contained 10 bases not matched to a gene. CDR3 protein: CASSPDRGLMWETQYF. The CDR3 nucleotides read TGTGCCAGCAGCCCGGACAGGGGGCTTATGTGGGAGACCCAGTACTTC.

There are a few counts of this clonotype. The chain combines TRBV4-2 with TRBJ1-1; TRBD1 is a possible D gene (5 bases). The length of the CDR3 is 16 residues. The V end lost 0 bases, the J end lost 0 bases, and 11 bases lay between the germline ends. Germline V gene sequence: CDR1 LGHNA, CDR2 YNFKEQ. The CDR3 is CASSQDDLGVNTEAFF. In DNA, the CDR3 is TGTGCCAGCAGCCAAGATGATCTGGGGGTGAACACTGAAGCTTTCTTT.

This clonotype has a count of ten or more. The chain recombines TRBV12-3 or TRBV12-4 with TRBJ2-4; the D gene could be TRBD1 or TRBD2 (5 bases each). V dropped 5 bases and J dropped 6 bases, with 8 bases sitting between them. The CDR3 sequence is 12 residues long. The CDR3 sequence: CASSRDLNIQYF. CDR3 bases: TGTGCCAGCAGTCGGGACCTAAACATTCAGTACTTC.

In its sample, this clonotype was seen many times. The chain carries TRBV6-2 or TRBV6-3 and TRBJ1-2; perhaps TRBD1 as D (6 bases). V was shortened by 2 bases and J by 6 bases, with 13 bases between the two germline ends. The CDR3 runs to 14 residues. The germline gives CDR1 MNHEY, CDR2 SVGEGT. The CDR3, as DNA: TGTGCCAGCAGTTACGGGCAGGGGATCGATGGCTACACCTTC. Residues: CASSYGQGIDGYTF.

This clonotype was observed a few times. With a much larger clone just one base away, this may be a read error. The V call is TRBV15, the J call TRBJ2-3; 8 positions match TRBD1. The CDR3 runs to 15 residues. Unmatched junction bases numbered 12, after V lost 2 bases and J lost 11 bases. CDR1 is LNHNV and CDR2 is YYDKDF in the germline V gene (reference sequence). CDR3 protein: CATSRSGTGCLVQYF. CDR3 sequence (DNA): TGTGCCACCAGCAGATCCGGGACAGGTTGCTTGGTGCAGTATTTT.

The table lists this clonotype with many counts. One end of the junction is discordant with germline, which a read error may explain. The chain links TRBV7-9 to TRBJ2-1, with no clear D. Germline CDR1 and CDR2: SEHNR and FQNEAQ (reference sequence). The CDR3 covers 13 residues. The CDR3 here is CASSLEGLGEQFF. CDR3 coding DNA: TGTGCCAGCAGTTTAGAAGGGCTAGGTGAGCAGTTCTTC.

This chain's CDR3 is CASSQIRGAVPHEQYF. CDR3 DNA sequence: TGTGCCAGCAGCCAGATCAGGGGCGCGGTGCCCCACGAGCAGTACTTC. V gene TRBV5-5 combines with J gene TRBJ2-4, with D tentatively TRBD1 (6 bases). The J call is doubtful: the DNA matches TRBJ2-7 better. The CDR3 runs to 16 residues. Germline CDR1 and CDR2: SGHKS and YYEKEE (reference sequence).

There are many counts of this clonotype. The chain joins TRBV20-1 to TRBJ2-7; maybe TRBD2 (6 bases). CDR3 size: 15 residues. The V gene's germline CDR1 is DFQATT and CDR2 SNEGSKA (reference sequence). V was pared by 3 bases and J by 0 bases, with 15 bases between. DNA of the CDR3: TGCAGTGCTAGTCATGGGGGGAAAAGCTCCTACGAGCAGTACTTC. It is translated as CSASHGGKSSYEQYF.

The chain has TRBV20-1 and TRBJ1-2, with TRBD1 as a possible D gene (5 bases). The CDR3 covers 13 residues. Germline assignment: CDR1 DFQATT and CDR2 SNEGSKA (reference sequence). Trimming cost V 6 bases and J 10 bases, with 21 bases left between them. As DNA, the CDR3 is TGCAGTGCCAGCGCTGGCAGGGTCTACGACTACACCTTC. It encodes CSASAGRVYDYTF.

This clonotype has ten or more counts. CDR3 sequence: CASSPGMDYGYTF. In nucleotides, the CDR3 is TGTGCCAGCTCACCAGGGATGGACTATGGCTACACCTTC. The chain uses TRBV18 and TRBJ1-2, with no clear D. The CDR3 loop spans 13 amino acids. The V gene's germline CDR1 is KGHSH and CDR2 LQKENI. The V gene lost 2 bases and the J gene lost 3 bases, with 7 bases spanning the gap.

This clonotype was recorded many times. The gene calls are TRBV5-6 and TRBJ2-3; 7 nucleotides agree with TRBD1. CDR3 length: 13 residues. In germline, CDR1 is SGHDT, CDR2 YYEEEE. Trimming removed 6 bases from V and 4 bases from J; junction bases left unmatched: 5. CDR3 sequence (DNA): TGTGCCAGCACCACGGACAGGCCAGATACGCAGTATTTT. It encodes CASTTDRPDTQYF.

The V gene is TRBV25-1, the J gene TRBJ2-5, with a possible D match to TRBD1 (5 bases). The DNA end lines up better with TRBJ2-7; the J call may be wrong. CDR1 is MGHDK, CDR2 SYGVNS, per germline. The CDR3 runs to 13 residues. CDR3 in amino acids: CASSPGYPNEQYF. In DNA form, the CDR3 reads TGTGCCAGCAGCCCAGGGTACCCCAACGAGCAGTACTTC.

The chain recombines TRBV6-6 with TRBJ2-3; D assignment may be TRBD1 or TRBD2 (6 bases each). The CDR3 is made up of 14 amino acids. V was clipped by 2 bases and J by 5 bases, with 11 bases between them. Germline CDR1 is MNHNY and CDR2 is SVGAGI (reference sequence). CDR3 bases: TGTGCCAGCAGTTACCCGGGGGCGAGAGATACGCAGTATTTT. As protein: CASSYPGARDTQYF.